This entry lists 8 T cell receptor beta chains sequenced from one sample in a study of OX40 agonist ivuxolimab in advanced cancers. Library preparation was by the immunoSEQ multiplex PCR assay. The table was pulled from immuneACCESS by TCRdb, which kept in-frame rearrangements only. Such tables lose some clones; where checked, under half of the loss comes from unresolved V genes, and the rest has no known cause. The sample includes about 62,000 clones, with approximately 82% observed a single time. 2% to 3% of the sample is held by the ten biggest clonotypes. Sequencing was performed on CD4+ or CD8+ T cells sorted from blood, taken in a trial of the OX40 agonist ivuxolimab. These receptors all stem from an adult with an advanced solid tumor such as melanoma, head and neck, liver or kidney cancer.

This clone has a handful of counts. CDR3 loop: CASRSAVRAAFF. The CDR3 DNA sequence: TGTGCCAGCCGATCAGCGGTTCGAGCAGCTTTCTTT. V is TRBV6-5 and J is TRBJ1-1; no clear D gene. The ends were cut back, 8 bases at V and 10 bases at J, with 17 bases in the middle. The CDR3 has 12 amino acids. The germline V gene has CDR1 MNHEY and CDR2 SVGAGI.

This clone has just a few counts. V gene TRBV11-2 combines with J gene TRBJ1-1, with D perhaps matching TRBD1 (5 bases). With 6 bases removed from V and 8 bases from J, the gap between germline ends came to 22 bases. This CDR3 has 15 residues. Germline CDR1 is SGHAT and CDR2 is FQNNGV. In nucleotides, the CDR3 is TGTGCCAGCAGTAAGGACGGGGGTTACCCTTACGAAGCTTTCTTT. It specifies CASSKDGGYPYEAFF.

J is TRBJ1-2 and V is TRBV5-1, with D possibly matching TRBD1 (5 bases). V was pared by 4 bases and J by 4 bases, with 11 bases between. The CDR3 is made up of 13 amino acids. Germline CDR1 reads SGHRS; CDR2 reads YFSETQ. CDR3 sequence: CASSLGGTYGYTF. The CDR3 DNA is TGCGCCAGCAGCCTTGGGGGTACCTATGGCTACACCTTC. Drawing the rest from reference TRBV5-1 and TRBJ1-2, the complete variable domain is KAGVTQTPRYLIKTRGQQVTLSCSPISGHRSVSWYQQTPGQGLQFLFEYFSETQRNKGNFPGRFSGRQFSNSRSEMNVSTLELGDSALYLCASSLGGTYGYTFGSGTRLTVV.

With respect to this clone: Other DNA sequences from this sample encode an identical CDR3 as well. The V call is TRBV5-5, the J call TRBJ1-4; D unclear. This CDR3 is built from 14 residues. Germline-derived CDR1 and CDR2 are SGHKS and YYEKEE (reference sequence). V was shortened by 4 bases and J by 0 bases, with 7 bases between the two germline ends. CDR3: CASSLGTTNEKLFF. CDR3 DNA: TGTGCCAGCAGCCTCGGGACAACTAATGAAAAACTGTTTTTT.

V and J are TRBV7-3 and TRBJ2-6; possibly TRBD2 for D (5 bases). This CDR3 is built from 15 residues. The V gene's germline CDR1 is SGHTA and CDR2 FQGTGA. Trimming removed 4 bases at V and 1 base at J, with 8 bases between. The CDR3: CASSSSGSGANVLTF. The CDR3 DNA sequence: TGTGCCAGCAGCTCATCGGGGTCTGGGGCCAACGTCCTGACTTTC.

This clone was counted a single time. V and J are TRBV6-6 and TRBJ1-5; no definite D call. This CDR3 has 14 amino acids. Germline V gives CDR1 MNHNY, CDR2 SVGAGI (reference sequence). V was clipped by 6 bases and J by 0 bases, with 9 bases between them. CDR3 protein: CASRQTYSNQPQHF. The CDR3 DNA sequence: TGTGCCAGCAGGCAAACTTATAGCAATCAGCCCCAGCATTTT.

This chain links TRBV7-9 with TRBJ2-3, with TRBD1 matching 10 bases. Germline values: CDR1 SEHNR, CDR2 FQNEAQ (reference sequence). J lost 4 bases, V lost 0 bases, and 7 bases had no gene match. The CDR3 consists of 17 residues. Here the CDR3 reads CASSLAMTGGFPDTQYF. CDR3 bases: TGTGCCAGCAGCTTAGCGATGACAGGGGGCTTTCCAGATACGCAGTATTTT.

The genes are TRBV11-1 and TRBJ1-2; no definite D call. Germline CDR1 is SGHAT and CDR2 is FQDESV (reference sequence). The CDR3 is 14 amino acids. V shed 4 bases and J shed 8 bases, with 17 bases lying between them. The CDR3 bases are TGTGCCAGCAGCTCCGATCAGAAGGGATGGGGCTACACCTTC. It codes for CASSSDQKGWGYTF.